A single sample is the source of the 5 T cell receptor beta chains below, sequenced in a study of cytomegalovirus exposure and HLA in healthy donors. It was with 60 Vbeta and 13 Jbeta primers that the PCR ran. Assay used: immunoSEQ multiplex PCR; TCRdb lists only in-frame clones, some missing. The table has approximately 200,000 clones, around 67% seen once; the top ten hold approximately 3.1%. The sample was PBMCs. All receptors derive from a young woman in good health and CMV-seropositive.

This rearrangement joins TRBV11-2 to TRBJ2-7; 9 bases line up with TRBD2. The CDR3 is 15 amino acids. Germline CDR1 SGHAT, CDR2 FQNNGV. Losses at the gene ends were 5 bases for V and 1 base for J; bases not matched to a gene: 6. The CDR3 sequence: CASSRKREVSYEQYF. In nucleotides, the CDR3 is TGTGCCAGCAGCCGGAAGCGGGAGGTTTCCTACGAGCAGTACTTC.

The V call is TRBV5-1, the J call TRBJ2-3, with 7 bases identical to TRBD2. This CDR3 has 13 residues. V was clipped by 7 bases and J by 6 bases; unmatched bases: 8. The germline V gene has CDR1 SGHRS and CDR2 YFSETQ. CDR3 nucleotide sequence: TGCGCCAGCGGGAGGGCGGAGACGGATACGCAGTATTTT. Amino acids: CASGRAETDTQYF.

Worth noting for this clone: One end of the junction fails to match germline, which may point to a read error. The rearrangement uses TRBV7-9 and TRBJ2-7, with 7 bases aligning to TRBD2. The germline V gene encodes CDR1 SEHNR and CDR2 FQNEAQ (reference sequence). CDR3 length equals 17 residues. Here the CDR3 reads CSSSPRASGLADYEQYF. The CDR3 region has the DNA TGTTCCAGCAGCCCGAGAGCTAGCGGTCTGGCGGACTACGAGCAGTACTTC.

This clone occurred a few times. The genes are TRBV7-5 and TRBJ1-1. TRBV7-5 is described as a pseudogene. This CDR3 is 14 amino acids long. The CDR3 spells CASSPLGGNTEAFF. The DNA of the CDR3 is TGTGCCAGCAGCCCCCTGGGGGGGAACACTGAAGCTTTCTTT.

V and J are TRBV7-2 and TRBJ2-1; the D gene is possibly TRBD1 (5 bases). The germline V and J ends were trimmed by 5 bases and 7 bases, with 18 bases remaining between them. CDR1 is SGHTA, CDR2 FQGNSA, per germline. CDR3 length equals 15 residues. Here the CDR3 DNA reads TGTGCCAGCAGCCCGATATCAGGGATTTCGAATGAGCAGTTCTTC. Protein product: CASSPISGISNEQFF.